A selection of T cell receptor beta chains follows, all from one sample in a study of a mutant IDH1 vaccine in newly diagnosed glioma. These receptors' antigens are unknown. The repertoire was sequenced with immunoSEQ multiplex PCR; TCRdb's copy has only in-frame clones and lacks some. The sample has some 42,000 clones; under 80% are singletons. The sample here was PBMCs, taken from a glioma patient whose treatment included an IDH1 peptide vaccine. These TCRs come from a man aged 50 to 59 with glioma. CDR3s include the opening cysteine and the closing phenylalanine or tryptophan. D genes are given only for firm matches. Only some rows state a clone size, as once, few, many or a class for expanded clones.

v_gene	j_gene	d_gene	abundance	CDR3nt	CDR3aa
TRBV5-1	TRBJ2-5	.	.	TGCGCCAGCATCACTCTCCCGGGGACGACAGAGACCCAGTACTTC	CASITLPGTTETQYF
TRBV5-1	TRBJ2-7	TRBD1	.	TGCGCCAGCAGCTTGGACAGGGGGCTATCCGAGCAGTACTTC	CASSLDRGLSEQYF
TRBV6-5	TRBJ1-1	.	.	TGTGCCAGCAGTTACGGCGAAATAGGGAAGACTGAAGCTTTCTTT	CASSYGEIGKTEAFF
TRBV7-2	TRBJ2-2	TRBD2	.	TGTGCCAGCAGCTTAGCGGTCGGCAGCGGGGGTACCGGGGAGCTGTTTTTT	CASSLAVGSGGTGELFF
TRBV28	TRBJ2-1	.	few	TGTGCCAGCAGTTTGGCAAGCAATGAGCAGTTCTTC	CASSLASNEQFF
TRBV7-9	TRBJ1-2	.	.	TGTGCCAGCAGCTTAGACAATCGAGGCTACACCTTC	CASSLDNRGYTF
TRBV7-9	TRBJ1-3	.	few	TGTGCCAGCAGCTTAGTCGGCAGACGAAACACCATATATTTT	CASSLVGRRNTIYF
TRBV6-1	TRBJ1-5	.	.	TGTGCCAGCGTACCTCCCGCAGGGAGCAATCAGCCCCAGCATTTT	CASVPPAGSNQPQHF
TRBV19	TRBJ2-5	TRBD1	.	TGTGCCAGTAGGGCTGGGGACAGTTGGGAGACCCAGTACTTC	CASRAGDSWETQYF
TRBV19	TRBJ2-7	TRBD1	.	TGTGCCAGTAGTACCCGGGACAGGGGCGGGGAGCAGTACTTC	CASSTRDRGGEQYF
TRBV27	TRBJ1-5	.	.	TGTGCCAGCAGGGCGGGCAGGGAACATAGCAATCAGCCCCAGCATTTT	CASRAGREHSNQPQHF
TRBV20-1	TRBJ1-2	.	.	TGCAGTGCCGATACTAACTATGGCTACACCTTC	CSADTNYGYTF
TRBV2	TRBJ2-3	.	.	TGTGCCAGCAGTTATTCCAGGGGCAGCACAGATACGCAGTATTTT	CASSYSRGSTDTQYF
TRBV7-8	TRBJ1-5	TRBD1	.	TGTGCCAGCAGCTTTACCCTCAAGGGGGCTCAGCCCCAGCATTTT	CASSFTLKGAQPQHF
TRBV13	TRBJ1-1	.	.	TGTGCCAGCAGCTTTCGGGGGACTGAAGCTTTCTTT	CASSFRGTEAFF
TRBV7-8	TRBJ2-7	.	.	TGTGCCAGCAGCTTAGAAAGGAGCTACGAGCAGTACTTC	CASSLERSYEQYF
TRBV5-4	TRBJ1-2	TRBD1	.	TGTGCCAGCAGCTCTGGACAGGGCGCGCTAACAACCTATGGCTACACCTTC	CASSSGQGALTTYGYTF
TRBV5-1	TRBJ2-5	TRBD2	.	TGCGCCAGCAGCTTAGGCGGTTTTACGCCGGGACTAGCCCAAAAAGAGACCCAGTACTTC	CASSLGGFTPGLAQKETQYF